The rows below give T cell receptor beta chains drawn from one sample of a study of blood T cell repertoires in COVID-19. The data were produced by immunoSEQ multiplex PCR, yet TCRdb's version contains in-frame clones alone and is incomplete. Of 75,000 or so clones detected, around 78% appear once; the ten largest clones hold 15% to 20%. The source material was peripheral blood. All receptors come from a woman aged 80 or over with acute or convalescent COVID-19. The conserved cysteine and the conserved F or W are not part of the CDR3 here.

V gene: TRBV27
J gene: TRBJ1-4
CDR3 protein: ASRTVGTNNEKLF

V gene: TRBV7-9
J gene: TRBJ2-2
CDR3 protein: ASQMGTANTGELF

V gene: TRBV6-1
J gene: TRBJ1-1
CDR3 protein: ASSEARQAMNTEAF

V gene: TRBV9
J gene: TRBJ1-2
CDR3 protein: ASSPRTGGGGYT

V gene: TRBV6-1
J gene: TRBJ1-5
CDR3 protein: ASSEAARTGVSNQPQH

V gene: TRBV6-6
J gene: TRBJ1-2
CDR3 protein: ASKGTGGSGYT

V gene: TRBV30
J gene: TRBJ1-4
CDR3 protein: AWSVPGLEEKLF

V gene: TRBV2
J gene: TRBJ2-5
CDR3 protein: ASQLGGGQETQY

V gene: TRBV12-3/TRBV12-4
J gene: TRBJ1-2
CDR3 protein: ASTMNSGYGYT

V gene: TRBV3-1/TRBV3-2
J gene: TRBJ2-5
CDR3 protein: ASSPYLAGDQETQY

V gene: TRBV6-5
J gene: TRBJ1-2
CDR3 protein: ASRPNTGANYGYT

V gene: TRBV24-1
J gene: TRBJ2-1
CDR3 protein: ATSDRLAGLHEQF

V gene: TRBV27
J gene: TRBJ2-2
CDR3 protein: ASSLSGGVGTGELF

V gene: TRBV19
J gene: TRBJ1-4
CDR3 protein: ASTLRGQGEKLF

V gene: TRBV24-1
J gene: TRBJ2-1
CDR3 protein: ATSGGTSGFYNEQF

V gene: TRBV5-4
J gene: TRBJ1-1
CDR3 protein: ASSLPGQNTEAF

V gene: TRBV6-1
J gene: TRBJ1-3
CDR3 protein: ASSEGGSSGNTIY

V gene: TRBV2
J gene: TRBJ2-1
CDR3 protein: ASSGLAGRNEQF

V gene: TRBV7-8
J gene: TRBJ1-1
CDR3 protein: ASSLAGTATEAF

V gene: TRBV5-6
J gene: TRBJ1-5
CDR3 protein: ASSFSVDQPQH

V gene: TRBV5-5
J gene: TRBJ2-1
CDR3 protein: ASSLVGGNEQF

V gene: TRBV30
J gene: TRBJ1-1
CDR3 protein: AFSPLPANAEAF

V gene: TRBV4-1
J gene: TRBJ1-1
CDR3 protein: ASSQGPGGAWAF

V gene: TRBV5-1
J gene: TRBJ2-1
CDR3 protein: ASSLGDRGLYNEQF

V gene: TRBV6-5
J gene: TRBJ2-7
CDR3 protein: ASSYRGIESYEQY

V gene: TRBV24-1
J gene: TRBJ2-3
CDR3 protein: ATSDLRDRGRPDTQY

V gene: TRBV19
J gene: TRBJ2-2
CDR3 protein: ASSIQAITGELF

V gene: TRBV16
J gene: TRBJ2-3
CDR3 protein: ASSQSPLSGTQY

V gene: TRBV6-1
J gene: TRBJ1-2
CDR3 protein: ASSEAGGGQSGYT

V gene: TRBV5-4
J gene: TRBJ2-2
CDR3 protein: ASRTSGSLDTGELF

V gene: TRBV19
J gene: TRBJ1-4
CDR3 protein: ASNPRESGEKLF

V gene: TRBV19
J gene: TRBJ1-4
CDR3 protein: ASSKGSGQTNEKLF

V gene: TRBV19
J gene: TRBJ1-3
CDR3 protein: ASSIGIRTGGHFSGNTIY

V gene: TRBV19
J gene: TRBJ1-2
CDR3 protein: ASSRQGAQGGYT

V gene: TRBV15
J gene: TRBJ2-5
CDR3 protein: ATSRGRGSGEETQY

V gene: TRBV27
J gene: TRBJ2-6
CDR3 protein: ASSSRTGGGAGANVLT

V gene: TRBV5-6
J gene: TRBJ1-5
CDR3 protein: ASSLGAGVRGAQH